The rows below give T cell receptor beta chains drawn from one sample of a study of glioma-infiltrating T cells. In TCRdb, the multiplex PCR reads were re-called with MiXCR into one record per CDR3 protein. The data show 5,000 to 7,000 distinct CDR3 sequences, with 35% to 45% seen just once and more than 20% held by the top ten. The sequencing input was glioma tissue, nonneoplastic brain tissue, or PBMCs (not recorded which). The receptors shown here come from a human donor with low-grade glioma or glioblastoma, undergoing nonglioma brain surgery, or in good health (not recorded which). The CDR3 runs from the conserved cysteine through the conserved F or W. The D gene is left open where the match is weak. A row's size may be missing; if present it is once, few, many or a size class.

.	TRBJ1-1	TRBV7-9	.	CASSPHEPNTEVFF	TGTGCCAGCAGCCCACATGAGCCGAACACTGAAGTTTTCTTT
.	TRBJ2-3	TRBV15	TRBD2	CATSQTSARYNEQYF	TGTGCCACCAGCCAGACTAGCGCCAGATACAATGAGCAGTATTTT
medium-sized	TRBJ2-1	TRBV20-1	.	CSARDGLTYNEQFF	TGCAGTGCTAGAGACGGGCTCACCTACAATGAGCAGTTCTTC
.	TRBJ2-7	TRBV7-2	TRBD2	CASSPFLAGREQYF	TGTGCCAGCAGCCCCTTCCTAGCGGGACGAGAGCAGTACTTC
.	TRBJ1-2	TRBV27	.	CASRPAGESSYTF	TGTGCCAGCCGCCCGGCCGGGGAGAGTAGCTACACCTTC
many	TRBJ2-1	TRBV29-1	.	CSVESSRNEQFF	TGCAGCGTTGAGTCTAGCAGGAATGAGCAGTTCTTC
many	TRBJ2-5	TRBV7-9	.	CASSRQETQYF	TGTGCCAGCAGCCGACAAGAGACCCAGTACTTC
.	TRBJ1-1	TRBV6-2/TRBV6-3	.	CASRHRDHTEAFF	TGTGCCAGCAGACACAGGGATCACACTGAAGCTTTCTTT
.	TRBJ2-3	TRBV7-6	TRBD2	CASSPSGGAGTDTQYF	TGTGCCAGCAGCCCCAGCGGGGGGGCCGGCACAGATACGCAGTATTTT
many	TRBJ1-1	TRBV5-1	.	CASSSQAGNTEAFF	TGCGCCAGCAGCTCCCAAGCGGGGAACACTGAAGCTTTCTTT
many	TRBJ1-1	TRBV2	.	CASSLIRVGVGNTEAFF	TGTGCCAGCAGCTTAATACGAGTAGGTGTAGGGAACACTGAAGCTTTCTTT
medium-sized	TRBJ1-1	TRBV29-1	.	CSVVPANTEAFF	TGCAGCGTTGTTCCGGCAAACACTGAAGCTTTCTTT
large	TRBJ2-1	TRBV20-1	TRBD1	CSASAQGQGAYNEQFF	TGCAGTGCTAGTGCCCAGGGACAGGGGGCCTACAATGAGCAGTTCTTC
large	TRBJ1-5	TRBV2	TRBD1	CASSRDRGTNQPQHF	TGTGCCAGCAGCCGAGACAGGGGAACCAATCAGCCCCAGCATTTT
medium-sized	TRBJ1-1	TRBV20-1	.	CSARDVDLPRAFF	TGCAGTGCTAGAGACGTCGACCTCCCGCGGGCTTTCTTT
many	TRBJ2-1	TRBV5-1	TRBD2	CASSLSRGRDLYNEQFF	TGCGCCAGCAGCTTGAGTCGAGGGAGGGATCTCTACAATGAGCAGTTCTTC
many	TRBJ2-7	TRBV29-1	TRBD2	CSVCVAGCYEQYF	TGCAGCGTTTGTGTAGCGGGCTGCTACGAGCAGTACTTC
.	TRBJ2-3	TRBV7-2	TRBD2	CASSLSAGRADTQYF	TGTGCCAGCAGCTTATCTGCGGGGAGGGCAGATACGCAGTATTTT
.	TRBJ1-1	TRBV6-5	TRBD1	CASSPRQGPEAFF	TGTGCCAGCAGTCCGCGACAGGGACCTGAAGCTTTCTTT
.	TRBJ1-1	TRBV6-2/TRBV6-3	.	CASSYSLGSTEAFF	TGTGCCAGCAGTTACTCTTTGGGGTCCACTGAAGCTTTCTTT
.	TRBJ2-1	TRBV6-2/TRBV6-3	TRBD1	CASRTGYNEQFF	TGTGCCAGCAGGACAGGGTACAATGAGCAGTTCTTC
once	TRBJ2-3	TRBV6-1	TRBD1	CASSARQGGTDTQYF	TGTGCCAGCAGTGCCCGACAGGGCGGCACAGATACGCAGTATTTT
.	TRBJ2-7	TRBV3-1	TRBD1	CASSQPGQGAYEQYF	TGTGCCAGCAGCCAACCGGGACAGGGTGCCTACGAGCAGTACTTC
.	TRBJ2-1	TRBV6-2/TRBV6-3	.	CASSHLAKEQFF	TGCGCCAGCAGCCACCTGGCGAAAGAGCAGTTCTTC
many	TRBJ2-1	TRBV6-4	.	CASSDSSVNEQFF	TGTGCCAGCAGTGACTCGTCCGTCAATGAGCAGTTCTTC
many	TRBJ2-7	TRBV5-4	.	CASSLGQRPDYEQYF	TGTGCCAGCAGCTTGGGACAACGACCGGACTACGAGCAGTACTTC
.	TRBJ2-7	TRBV3-1	.	CASGPGNTDTQYF	TGTGCCAGCGGACCCGGGAACACAGATACGCAGTACTTC
.	TRBJ1-1	TRBV11-1	.	CASRPDRGVPEAFF	TGCGCCAGCAGACCAGATAGGGGTGTACCTGAAGCTTTCTTT
.	TRBJ2-3	TRBV30	.	CAWSVLRTDTQYF	TGTGCCTGGAGTGTACTTCGGACAGATACGCAGTATTTT
many	TRBJ2-7	TRBV9	TRBD1	CASSAGQGAPYEQYF	TGTGCCAGCAGCGCTGGACAGGGGGCCCCCTACGAGCAGTACTTC
few	TRBJ2-2	TRBV5-5	TRBD1	CASSVTRQGPGELFF	TGTGCCAGCAGCGTGACCCGACAGGGACCGGGGGAGCTGTTTTTT
.	TRBJ2-7	TRBV7-9	TRBD2	CASSQLAGGPYEQYF	TGTGCCAGCAGCCAACTAGCGGGGGGGCCTTACGAGCAGTACTTC
.	TRBJ1-1	TRBV6-5	.	CASSYSETGTEAFF	TGTGCCAGCAGTTACTCGGAAACGGGTACTGAAGCTTTCTTT
.	TRBJ2-5	TRBV7-9	TRBD1	CASSWTSGQGEETQYF	TGTGCCAGCAGCTGGACCTCGGGACAGGGGGAAGAGACCCAGTACTTC
.	TRBJ2-7	TRBV11-1	TRBD1	CASSPTGEPYEQYF	TGTGCCAGCAGCCCGACAGGGGAGCCCTACGAGCAGTACTTC
.	TRBJ2-7	TRBV27	TRBD2	CASGGLAGSYEQYF	TGTGCTAGCGGGGGACTAGCGGGATCCTACGAGCAGTACTTC
.	TRBJ2-7	TRBV6-2/TRBV6-3	TRBD2	CASSYSMELAGFRKQYF	TGTGCTAGCAGTTACTCGATGGAACTAGCGGGATTTCGCAAGCAGTACTTC
once	TRBJ1-4	TRBV28	.	CASSIWTAATNEKLFF	TGTGCCAGCAGTATTTGGACGGCTGCAACTAATGAAAAACTGTTTTTT
.	TRBJ2-3	TRBV6-1	.	CASKLAQSTDTQYF	TGTGCCAGTAAACTAGCCCAGAGCACAGATACGCAGTATTTT
.	TRBJ1-5	TRBV19	TRBD1	CASIGQGVQPQHF	TGTGCCAGTATCGGACAGGGGGTCCAGCCCCAGCATTTT
.	TRBJ2-3	TRBV10-3	.	CAISGQLATGTDTQYF	TGTGCCATCAGTGGACAACTCGCCACGGGCACAGATACGCAGTATTTT
.	TRBJ2-5	TRBV6-2/TRBV6-3	.	CASREGGSYNEQYF	TGTGCTAGCAGGGAGGGGGGCTCCTACAATGAGCAGTACTTC
medium-sized	TRBJ2-5	TRBV6-1	.	CASSNTAETQYF	TGTGCCAGCAGTAACACCGCAGAGACCCAGTACTTC
.	TRBJ1-1	TRBV6-2/TRBV6-3	.	CASSFPRPPTNTEAFF	TGTGCCAGCAGTTTCCCTCGACCACCTACGAACACTGAAGCTTTCTTT
.	TRBJ1-5	TRBV12-3/TRBV12-4	TRBD1	CASRLQGDGNQPQHF	TGTGCCAGCAGGCTACAGGGGGATGGCAATCAGCCCCAGCATTTT
.	TRBJ1-5	TRBV4-2	.	CASSFGGPNQPQHF	TGTGCCAGCAGCTTTGGGGGTCCCAATCAGCCCCAGCATTTT
.	TRBJ2-7	TRBV29-1	TRBD2	CSVRTSGDEQYF	TGCAGCGTAAGGACTAGCGGGGACGAGCAGTACTTC
.	TRBJ2-7	TRBV11-2	TRBD2	CASSLAIAGPYEQYF	TGTGCCAGCAGCTTAGCCATAGCGGGACCCTACGAGCAGTACTTC
.	TRBJ2-1	TRBV7-2	TRBD1	CASSVTGGDYNERFF	TGTGCCAGCAGCGTTACAGGGGGCGACTACAATGAGCGGTTCTTC
.	TRBJ1-1	TRBV6-2/TRBV6-3	.	CASSWAVAWTEAFF	TGTGCCAGCAGCTGGGCAGTGGCCTGGACTGAAGCTTTCTTT
many	TRBJ2-3	TRBV29-1	.	CSVDSRTDTQYF	TGCAGCGTTGACAGCCGCACAGATACGCAGTATTTT
.	TRBJ2-5	TRBV12-3/TRBV12-4	TRBD2	CASSLGPPGLAGGPQETQYF	TGTGCCAGCAGTTTAGGCCCGCCGGGACTAGCGGGGGGTCCCCAAGAGACCCAGTACTTC
.	TRBJ2-1	TRBV2	.	CARQGTGAYNEQFF	TGTGCCAGACAAGGGACGGGGGCTTACAATGAGCAGTTCTTC
.	TRBJ1-2	TRBV28	.	CASSLNLLRDGYTF	TGTGCCAGCAGTTTGAACCTACTAAGGGACGGCTACACCTTC
large	TRBJ2-1	TRBV20-1	TRBD2	CSAPIAGGRNEQFF	TGCAGTGCTCCGATAGCGGGAGGGAGGAATGAGCAGTTCTTC
medium-sized	TRBJ2-1	TRBV15	TRBD2	CATSRDLSGSGYYNEQFF	TGTGCCACCAGCAGAGATCTCTCGGGTAGCGGGTACTACAATGAGCAGTTCTTC
.	TRBJ2-1	TRBV20-1	.	CSAREGSVLSGPYNEQFF	TGCAGTGCTAGAGAGGGATCTGTATTGAGCGGCCCCTACAATGAGCAGTTCTTC
medium-sized	TRBJ1-1	TRBV6-1	TRBD1	CASDLDRGNTEAFF	TGTGCCAGCGACCTAGACAGGGGGAACACTGAAGCTTTCTTT
medium-sized	TRBJ2-3	TRBV7-8	.	CASSLDSGVFTDTQYF	TGTGCCAGCAGCTTAGATTCGGGAGTCTTCACAGATACGCAGTATTTT